The entry below describes one TCR beta chain. Trimming left V 1 base short and J 0 bases short, with 4 bases between. Germline-derived CDR1 and CDR2 are MNHNS and SASEGT. CDR3 length: 14 residues. Researchers ran the assay at a deep level. Profiled with immunoSEQ multiplex PCR; TCRdb holds only in-frame clones, not every one. The table records about 380,000 clones, roughly 96% of them present only once. This sample is drawn from a study of shared clonotypes between healthy human individuals. Overall study context: Three plates each covered CD4 naive and memory; CD8 naive two, CD8 memory one.

Sequencing was carried out using memory CD8+ T cells sorted from blood. Subset indicated: CD45RO+ cells pooled with CCR7-negative TemRA cells. The receptor was derived from a man aged 25 to 45 in good health. This chain connects TRBV6-1 to TRBJ2-1; D gene uncertain. CDR3 bases: TGTGCCAGCAGTGAAGGGCACTCCTACAATGAGCAGTTCTTC. The encoded protein is CASSEGHSYNEQFF.